Below, 23 T cell receptor beta chains from the same sample are listed, as sequenced in a study of identical twins. TCRdb independently ran MiXCR on the 5' RACE reads; one entry per CDR3 protein. This sample has 450,000 to 600,000 distinct CDR3 sequences, with around 22% found just once. The same specimen was also included in a second study, on yellow fever vaccine responses in identical twins.

What was sequenced was CD4+ T cells sorted from blood. All receptors come from a woman between 18 and 29 years old in good health.

The rearrangement links TRBV29-1 to TRBJ1-1; no reliable D call. This CDR3 has 12 residues. The germline V gene encodes CDR1 SQVTM and CDR2 ANQGSEA. Trimming removed 2 bases at V and 1 base at J, with 5 bases between. The CDR3 spells CSVEPRNTEAFF. Here the CDR3 DNA reads TGCAGCGTTGAACCGAGGAACACTGAAGCTTTCTTT.

The genes are TRBV6-5 and TRBJ2-4; perhaps TRBD1 as D (6 bases). Trimming cost V 0 bases and J 8 bases, with 20 bases left between them. The CDR3 length is 17 residues. Germline V gives CDR1 MNHEY, CDR2 SVGAGI. CDR3: CASSYSPVSRPGDIQYF. The CDR3 nucleotides read TGTGCCAGCAGTTACTCTCCCGTCTCCCGGCCAGGGGACATTCAGTACTTC.

This clonotype has a handful of counts. This rearrangement joins TRBV25-1 to TRBJ1-4, with 9 bases fitting TRBD1. In germline, CDR1 is MGHDK, CDR2 SYGVNS. V was clipped by 6 bases and J by 0 bases; unmatched bases: 11. The CDR3 runs to 18 residues. CDR3 nucleotides: TGTGCCAGCAGCAAATCAGGGACAGGGACATCAACTAATGAAAAACTGTTTTTT. Translating gives CASSKSGTGTSTNEKLFF.

V is TRBV23-1 and J is TRBJ1-1; D gene unclear. TRBV23-1 is reported as an ORF; its role is uncertain. V was pared by 0 bases and J by 0 bases, with 14 bases between. CDR3 length: 17 amino acids. This CDR3 reads CASSQSITQILNTEAFF. For the CDR3, the DNA is TGCGCCAGCAGTCAATCGATAACACAGATCCTGAACACTGAAGCTTTCTTT.

This clonotype was seen a few times. The chain carries TRBV10-3 and TRBJ1-1, with D maybe TRBD1 (5 bases). Germline-derived CDR1 and CDR2 are ENHRY and SYGVKD. The length of the CDR3 is 14 residues. Between the trimmed V and J ends, which lost 0 bases and 4 bases, there was a span of 9 bases. The CDR3 sequence: CAISESGAVTEAFF. The CDR3 region has the DNA TGTGCCATCAGTGAGTCCGGGGCGGTCACTGAAGCTTTCTTT.

This clonotype was recorded once. The chain couples TRBV11-2 to TRBJ2-2; D is uncertain. Trimming left V 0 bases short and J 5 bases short, with 13 bases between. This CDR3 is built from 16 residues. The germline gives CDR1 SGHAT, CDR2 FQNNGV. The CDR3 is CASSLDWQARTGELFF. DNA of the CDR3: TGTGCCAGCAGCTTAGATTGGCAGGCGAGGACCGGGGAGCTGTTTTTT.

This sequence joins TRBV27 and TRBJ2-3, with 15 bases that match TRBD2. CDR3 length equals 17 residues. Germline-derived CDR1 and CDR2 are MNHEY and SMNVEV (reference sequence). Unmatched junction bases numbered 6, after V lost 3 bases and J lost 5 bases. The CDR3: CASSLTGLAGGLDTQYF. CDR3 DNA sequence: TGTGCCAGCAGTTTGACGGGACTAGCGGGAGGATTAGATACGCAGTATTTT.

This clonotype has just a few counts. This chain uses TRBV28 with TRBJ2-5; 8 bases fit TRBD1. The germline gives CDR1 MDHEN, CDR2 SYDVKM. With V trimmed by 4 bases and J by 5 bases, 9 bases remained unmatched. This CDR3 is built from 15 residues. For the CDR3, the DNA is TGTGCCAGCAGTTCGGACAGGGTTTTGGTGGAGACCCAGTACTTC. It translates to CASSSDRVLVETQYF.

The chain is built from TRBV11-2 and TRBJ1-6; no clear D gene. The V gene's germline CDR1 is SGHAT and CDR2 FQNNGV. V was shortened by 5 bases and J by 0 bases, with 11 bases between the two germline ends. CDR3 length: 16 amino acids. CDR3 nucleotide sequence: TGTGCCAGCAGCCCCCTAGTGAGCTCCTATAATTCACCCCTCCACTTT. This codes for CASSPLVSSYNSPLHF.

This rearrangement joins TRBV3-1 to TRBJ2-1; TRBD2 aligns across 14 bases. V lost 4 bases to trimming and J lost 5 bases; unmatched junction nucleotides: 13. The CDR3 loop spans 19 amino acids. Germline V gene sequence: CDR1 LGHDT, CDR2 YNNKEL (reference sequence). Written as DNA, the CDR3 is TGTGCCAGCAGCCCCGTGACTAGCGGGAGGGATCGGTGGAACAATGAGCAGTTCTTC. Protein: CASSPVTSGRDRWNNEQFF.

This clonotype was counted only a few times. The V call is TRBV5-1, the J call TRBJ1-6; maybe TRBD1 (5 bases). Per germline, CDR1 SGHRS and CDR2 YFSETQ. The CDR3 contains 15 residues. The ends were cut back, 4 bases at V and 6 bases at J, with 14 bases in the middle. CDR3 sequence: CASSRADTFNSPLHF. CDR3 bases: TGCGCCAGCAGCCGGGCGGACACCTTTAATTCACCCCTCCACTTT.

V gene TRBV6-5 combines with J gene TRBJ2-1, with 14 bases matching TRBD2. CDR1 is MNHEY and CDR2 is SVGAGI in the germline V gene. Trimming cost V 4 bases and J 7 bases; bases outside gene matches: 9. The CDR3 runs to 17 residues. Here the CDR3 DNA reads TGTGCCAGCAGTTTCCCGCCGACTAGCGGGGGGGGGAATGAGCAGTTCTTC. Translating it yields CASSFPPTSGGGNEQFF.

This sequence joins TRBV4-1 and TRBJ2-5; 11 nucleotides align to TRBD2. Germline CDR1 reads MGHRA; CDR2 reads YSYEKL. Trimming at V came to 0 bases and at J to 5 bases, leaving 5 bases not matched to a gene. The CDR3 runs 16 residues. CDR3 loop: CASSQDGLAGGETQYF. Written as DNA, the CDR3 is TGCGCCAGCAGCCAAGATGGGCTAGCGGGAGGCGAGACCCAGTACTTC.

The V gene is TRBV5-1, the J gene TRBJ2-1; 8 nucleotides line up with TRBD2. CDR1 is SGHRS and CDR2 is YFSETQ in the germline V gene. This CDR3 contains 15 residues. J was trimmed by 5 bases and V by 2 bases; bases with no gene match: 6. CDR3 DNA: TGCGCCAGCAGCTTCGGACTAGCCTGGGACAATGAGCAGTTCTTC. This translates into CASSFGLAWDNEQFF.

The chain carries TRBV7-9 and TRBJ2-7; TRBD1 matches at 7 bases. Germline CDR1 reads SEHNR; CDR2 reads FQNEAQ (reference sequence). The V gene end was trimmed by 8 bases and the J gene end by 6 bases; junction bases not matched to a gene: 7. The CDR3 extends over 12 amino acids. For the CDR3, the DNA is TGTGCCAGCGGGAAGGGGGCCGTCGAGCAGTACTTC. Protein sequence: CASGKGAVEQYF.

This clonotype was detected a few times. The chain combines TRBV12-3 or TRBV12-4 with TRBJ2-5; no reliable D call. This CDR3 comprises 13 residues. The V gene lost 6 bases and the J gene lost 4 bases, with 12 bases spanning the gap. This CDR3 is CASSPDWGETQYF. The CDR3 nucleotides are TGTGCCAGCAGCCCCGATTGGGGAGAGACCCAGTACTTC.

This clonotype was recorded only once. The chain recombines TRBV5-5 with TRBJ2-3; perhaps TRBD1 as D (5 bases). Trimming took off 4 bases at V and 2 bases at J, with 17 bases between the two ends. This CDR3 region has 16 residues. Germline V gene sequence: CDR1 SGHKS, CDR2 YYEKEE (reference sequence). As DNA, the CDR3 is TGTGCCAGCAGCCCCCCTTCCCAGGGAACCACAGATACGCAGTATTTT. Residues: CASSPPSQGTTDTQYF.

This clonotype was seen more than once but under ten times. V usage is TRBV20-1 and J usage is TRBJ2-1, with D perhaps given as TRBD1 or TRBD2 (6 bases each). CDR3 length: 13 amino acids. The germline CDR1 and CDR2 sequences are DFQATT and SNEGSKA (reference sequence). The ends were cut back, 5 bases at V and 4 bases at J, with 12 bases in the middle. The CDR3 region is CSADGGPYNEQFF. The CDR3 region has the DNA TGCAGTGCTGATGGGGGGCCGTACAATGAGCAGTTCTTC.

This clonotype was detected a few times. V gene TRBV7-2 combines with J gene TRBJ2-1, with TRBD2 matching 10 bases. Trimming at V came to 1 base and at J to 7 bases, leaving 7 bases not matched to a gene. The CDR3 has 16 amino acids. CDR1 and CDR2 (germline): SGHTA, FQGNSA. CDR3 amino acids: CASSLDGSGRWNEQFF. The CDR3 nucleotides are TGTGCCAGCAGCTTAGATGGTAGCGGGAGGTGGAATGAGCAGTTCTTC. Full variable domain (rest looked up from reference TRBV7-2 and TRBJ2-1): GAGVSQSPSNKVTEKGKDVELRCDPISGHTALYWYRQSLGQGLEFLIYFQGNSAPDKSGLPSDRFSAERTGGSVSTLTIQRTQQEDSAVYLCASSLDGSGRWNEQFFGPGTRLTVL.

The genes are TRBV5-1 and TRBJ1-5, with D unclear. Looked up from germline, CDR1 is SGHRS and CDR2 is YFSETQ. This CDR3 contains 14 residues. Between the trimmed V and J ends, which lost 2 bases and 5 bases, there was a span of 11 bases. CDR3 sequence reads: CASSFTGGDQPQHF. The CDR3 region has the DNA TGCGCCAGCAGCTTTACCGGAGGTGATCAGCCCCAGCATTTT.

This clonotype was counted between two and nine times. The CDR3 sequence: CASSSTTGGTSNEQFF. As DNA, the CDR3 is TGCGCCAGCAGCTCGACGACAGGGGGAACTAGCAATGAGCAGTTCTTC. The genes are TRBV5-1 and TRBJ2-1; 9 bases match TRBD1. V gave up 3 bases and J gave up 6 bases; unmatched junction bases: 10. The CDR3 runs 16 residues. Germline assignment: CDR1 SGHRS and CDR2 YFSETQ. The full variable domain, completed using reference TRBV5-1 and TRBJ2-1, is KAGVTQTPRYLIKTRGQQVTLSCSPISGHRSVSWYQQTPGQGLQFLFEYFSETQRNKGNFPGRFSGRQFSNSRSEMNVSTLELGDSALYLCASSSTTGGTSNEQFFGPGTRLTVL.

This clonotype was counted a few times. The J gene is TRBJ2-1, the V gene TRBV5-1, with D uncertain. Between the trimmed V and J ends, which lost 1 base and 3 bases, there was a span of 14 bases. The CDR3 has 16 amino acids. CDR1 is SGHRS and CDR2 is YFSETQ in the germline V gene. The CDR3 bases are TGCGCCAGCAGCTTGATGTCAGGTCTGGGCTACAATGAGCAGTTCTTC. This codes for CASSLMSGLGYNEQFF.

The chain employs TRBV24-1 and TRBJ2-2; D perhaps matches TRBD1 (5 bases). From germline, CDR1 is KGHDR and CDR2 SFDVKD. V was clipped by 7 bases and J by 1 base, with 9 bases between them. The CDR3 length is 14 residues. The CDR3 is CATSTGLNTGELFF. CDR3 DNA: TGTGCCACCAGCACAGGTTTGAACACCGGGGAGCTGTTTTTT.